These 24 T cell receptor beta chains originate from one sample sequenced in a study of cytomegalovirus exposure and HLA in healthy donors. Researchers ran the PCR with 60 Vbeta and 13 Jbeta primers. Data came from immunoSEQ multiplex PCR; TCRdb stores just in-frame clones and leaves some out. Found here are 150,000 to 200,000 clones, about four fifths of them singletons; the top ten hold under 2%. Specimen: PBMCs. Receptors originate from a woman aged 25 to 45 in good health and CMV-seronegative.

The gene calls are TRBV9 and TRBJ2-5, with TRBD2 identical over 7 bases. This CDR3 comprises 14 residues. CDR1 is SGDLS and CDR2 is YYNGEE in the germline V gene. The V gene end was trimmed by 0 bases and the J gene end by 9 bases; junction bases not matched to a gene: 8. In DNA form, the CDR3 reads TGTGCCAGCAGCGTAGAAACTCACCGGGGGGCCCAGTACTTC. It codes for CASSVETHRGAQYF.

This rearrangement joins TRBV2 to TRBJ2-7; D is perhaps TRBD1 (6 bases). The CDR3 runs to 12 residues. In germline, CDR1 is SNHLY, CDR2 FYNNEI. Trimming pared 4 bases from V and 5 bases from J, leaving 9 bases between. Here the CDR3 reads CASSAYRDEQYF. CDR3 nucleotides: TGTGCCAGCAGTGCCTACAGGGACGAGCAGTACTTC.

Only one count was recorded for this clone. The chain is built from TRBV6-5 and TRBJ1-5, with TRBD1 matching over 11 bases. Germline V CDR1 and CDR2: MNHEY, SVGAGI. The CDR3 runs 16 residues. The ends lost 2 bases at V and 7 bases at J; junction bases unmatched: 7. CDR3 nucleotides: TGTGCCAGCAGTTACACCTGGACAGGGGGCGCCCAGCCCCAGCATTTT. Translating it yields CASSYTWTGGAQPQHF.

This clone was counted once. The chain uses TRBV7-8 and TRBJ1-6; D is possibly TRBD1 (5 bases). This CDR3 is 15 amino acids long. Per the germline V gene, CDR1 is SGHVS and CDR2 is FQNEAQ. V was clipped by 3 bases and J by 5 bases, with 11 bases between them. As DNA, the CDR3 is TGTGCCAGCAGCTTCGCAGGGATCGATAATTCACCCCTCCACTTT. Protein: CASSFAGIDNSPLHF.

Here the CDR3 DNA reads TGTGCCAGCAGCCGCCCCGGAGGGGTTGGAGAGACCCAGTACTTC. Translated, it gives CASSRPGGVGETQYF. V gene TRBV7-9 combines with J gene TRBJ2-5, with D possibly matching TRBD2 (6 bases). The germline V gene has CDR1 SEHNR and CDR2 FQNEAQ (reference sequence). V shed 5 bases and J shed 4 bases, with 17 bases lying between them. The CDR3 spans 15 residues.

The chain combines TRBV2 with TRBJ1-5; TRBD1 aligns across 7 bases. The CDR3 extends over 14 amino acids. CDR1 is SNHLY and CDR2 is FYNNEI in the germline V gene. V lost 4 bases and J lost 7; bases outside the gene matches: 7. The CDR3 region has the DNA TGTGCCAGCAGTGCCCTAGACAGGGCCCAGCCCCAGCATTTT. Translated: CASSALDRAQPQHF.

The chain combines TRBV7-2 with TRBJ1-6; no reliable D call. The CDR3 contains 13 residues. Deletions cut 8 bases from V and 5 bases from J, with 10 bases between. CDR1 is SGHTA, CDR2 FQGNSA, per germline. The CDR3 reads CASAGSNNSPLHF. The CDR3 nucleotides are TGTGCCAGCGCGGGGAGTAATAATTCACCCCTCCACTTT.

The V call is TRBV6-5, the J call TRBJ1-1; 11 nucleotides align to TRBD1. Germline assignment: CDR1 MNHEY and CDR2 SVGAGI. The V and J ends lost 0 bases and 6 bases, in that order; junction bases with no gene match: 3. The CDR3 extends over 15 amino acids. The chain's CDR3 is CASSYSPGQGAEAFF. CDR3 DNA sequence: TGTGCCAGCAGTTACTCTCCGGGACAGGGGGCTGAAGCTTTCTTT.

The chain couples TRBV25-1 to TRBJ1-2; D gene uncertain. Germline assignment: CDR1 MGHDK and CDR2 SYGVNS. Trimming removed 1 base from V and 4 bases from J, with 4 bases in between. The CDR3 has 12 residues. CDR3 in amino acids: CASSESSYGYTF. The CDR3 nucleotides are TGTGCCAGCAGTGAATCGAGCTATGGCTACACCTTC.

The chain recombines TRBV29-1 with TRBJ2-1, with TRBD1 matching over 9 bases. V trimming: 5 bases; J trimming: 2 bases; junction bases outside the gene matches: 13. The CDR3 covers 17 residues. Germline-derived CDR1 and CDR2 are SQVTM and ANQGSEA. The CDR3 nucleotides read TGCAGCGTTCCCGGACAGGGGTTTGAGAAACCCTACAATGAGCAGTTCTTC. The encoded protein is CSVPGQGFEKPYNEQFF.

The chain combines TRBV27 with TRBJ2-5, with D possibly being TRBD2 (6 bases). The CDR3 contains 15 residues. Germline V CDR1 and CDR2: MNHEY, SMNVEV (reference sequence). V was clipped by 2 bases and J by 0 bases, with 10 bases between them. The CDR3 DNA sequence: TGTGCCAGCAGTTTAACCGGGAGAAACCAAGAGACCCAGTACTTC. It yields the protein CASSLTGRNQETQYF.

The chain has TRBV11-2 and TRBJ1-5; no clear D. The CDR3 is 15 residues long. V was cut by 0 bases and J by 1 base, with 7 bases left in between. CDR1 and CDR2 (germline): SGHAT, FQNNGV. CDR3 coding DNA: TGTGCCAGCAGCTTAGAGGTGGGCAGCAATCAGCCCCAGCATTTT. It yields the protein CASSLEVGSNQPQHF.

The rearrangement joins TRBV30 to TRBJ2-5; 7 bases are shared with TRBD2. The CDR3 totals 12 residues. Trimming at V came to 3 bases and at J to 4 bases, leaving 2 bases not matched to a gene. Per the germline V gene, CDR1 is GTSNPN and CDR2 is SVGIG (reference sequence). The CDR3 nucleotides are TGTGCCTGGAGGGGGGGGACAGAGACCCAGTACTTC. It encodes CAWRGGTETQYF.

The chain has TRBV2 and TRBJ2-1, with D perhaps TRBD1 (7 bases). V shed 6 bases and J shed 0 bases, with 12 bases lying between them. The CDR3 totals 15 residues. Germline V gene lookup returns CDR1 SNHLY and CDR2 FYNNEI. CDR3 region: CASSGRGASYNEQFF. The CDR3 nucleotides read TGTGCCAGCAGCGGCAGGGGGGCCTCCTACAATGAGCAGTTCTTC.

For the CDR3, the DNA is TGTGCCAGCTCACCACCGGCATCACAGGGGGTAGATACGCAGTATTTT. Protein: CASSPPASQGVDTQYF. The chain uses TRBV18 and TRBJ2-3; the match to TRBD1 covers 8 bases. Germline CDR1 and CDR2: KGHSH and LQKENI. The CDR3 covers 16 residues. Trimming removed 0 bases from V and 5 bases from J; junction bases left unmatched: 7.

J is TRBJ1-1 and V is TRBV5-1, with 7 bases that match TRBD1. V was pared by 0 bases and J by 5 bases, with 4 bases of the junction left unmatched. This CDR3 has 14 amino acids. The V gene's germline CDR1 is SGHRS and CDR2 YFSETQ. This CDR3 is CASSLGQGITEAFF. CDR3 bases: TGCGCCAGCAGCTTGGGACAGGGAATAACTGAAGCTTTCTTT.

The V gene is TRBV5-6, the J gene TRBJ1-5; D call uncertain. Between the trimmed V and J ends, which lost 6 bases and 9 bases, there was a span of 16 bases. Per the germline V gene, CDR1 is SGHDT and CDR2 is YYEEEE. The CDR3 has 13 amino acids. The DNA for the CDR3 is TGTGCCAGCACCCGGGGAGTAGAGGGGCCCCAGCATTTT. Amino acid sequence: CASTRGVEGPQHF.

The chain recombines TRBV5-6 with TRBJ2-1, with 8 bases aligning to TRBD2. Germline assignment: CDR1 SGHDT and CDR2 YYEEEE. The V gene end was trimmed by 4 bases and the J gene end by 0 bases; junction bases not matched to a gene: 3. CDR3 length: 15 amino acids. CDR3 DNA sequence: TGTGCCAGCAGCCAAGCGGGGGCCTCCTACAATGAGCAGTTCTTC. Amino acids: CASSQAGASYNEQFF.

This chain connects TRBV2 to TRBJ2-6; TRBD1 might be the D (6 bases). V lost 9 bases, J lost 0 bases, and 9 bases lay in between. Germline loops: CDR1 SNHLY, CDR2 FYNNEI. This CDR3 has 14 amino acids. The CDR3 loop is CASTGTSGANVLTF. CDR3 sequence (DNA): TGTGCCAGTACAGGGACCTCTGGGGCCAACGTCCTGACTTTC.

CDR3: CASSSVGRAITGELFF. The CDR3 region has the DNA TGTGCCAGCAGTTCCGTGGGCAGGGCCATCACCGGGGAGCTGTTTTTT. V and J are TRBV6-5 and TRBJ2-2; D may be TRBD1 (5 bases). The V gene lost 4 bases and the J gene lost 4 bases, with 16 bases spanning the gap. Looked up from germline, CDR1 is MNHEY and CDR2 is SVGAGI. CDR3 length: 16 residues.

The V gene is TRBV27, the J gene TRBJ1-5, with 7 bases fitting TRBD1. V lost 6 bases, J lost 7 bases, and 15 bases stayed unmatched. The CDR3 has 16 amino acids. Germline CDR1 reads MNHEY; CDR2 reads SMNVEV (reference sequence). CDR3 loop: CASSRTGTLIGQPQHF. Written as DNA, the CDR3 is TGTGCCAGCAGCCGGACAGGTACCCTCATCGGGCAGCCCCAGCATTTT.

This rearrangement joins TRBV19 to TRBJ2-7, with D perhaps matching TRBD1 (6 bases). Germline loops: CDR1 LNHDA, CDR2 SQIVND (reference sequence). Trimming pared 6 bases from V and 6 bases from J, leaving 21 bases between. The length of the CDR3 is 15 residues. The CDR3: CASSPGAGFRGEQYF. The DNA for the CDR3 is TGTGCCAGTAGCCCAGGGGCGGGTTTTCGGGGCGAGCAGTACTTC.

This clone was seen once. J is TRBJ1-5 and V is TRBV5-1; D ambiguous. Germline lookup yields CDR1 SGHRS and CDR2 YFSETQ. The V and J ends lost 6 bases and 7 bases respectively, with 20 bases between them. This CDR3 has 15 residues. CDR3 sequence: CASIKSSRTIQPQHF. CDR3 bases: TGCGCCAGCATTAAATCTTCCAGGACTATCCAGCCCCAGCATTTT. The entire variable domain, with the rest obtained from reference TRBV5-1 and TRBJ1-5, is as follows: KAGVTQTPRYLIKTRGQQVTLSCSPISGHRSVSWYQQTPGQGLQFLFEYFSETQRNKGNFPGRFSGRQFSNSRSEMNVSTLELGDSALYLCASIKSSRTIQPQHFGDGTRLSIL.

The chain uses TRBV9 and TRBJ1-1; D perhaps matches TRBD1 (5 bases). CDR3 length: 13 amino acids. Germline CDR1 is SGDLS and CDR2 is YYNGEE. The germline V and J ends were trimmed by 1 base and 1 base, with 5 bases remaining between them. DNA for the CDR3: TGTGCCAGCAGCGTACAGGGGAACACTGAAGCTTTCTTT. It yields the protein CASSVQGNTEAFF.